This TCR beta chain emerged from a study of cytomegalovirus exposure and HLA in healthy donors. Assay: immunoSEQ multiplex PCR; the TCRdb copy retains only in-frame clones and omits some. The sample comprises about 130,000 clones, roughly 79% of which are singletons, and 25% to 30% rests with the top ten. Germline assignment: CDR1 MNHEY and CDR2 SVGAGI. This CDR3 has 15 residues. V gave up 0 bases and J gave up 1 base, with 9 bases separating them. What was sequenced was PBMCs. The origin of this receptor is a man under 40 in good health and CMV-seropositive. The rearrangement joins TRBV6-5 to TRBJ2-5; a possible D gene is TRBD2 (5 bases). For the CDR3, the DNA is TGTGCCAGCAGTTACTCGAGGGTACCCCAAGAGACCCAGTACTTC. It translates to CASSYSRVPQETQYF.